These 8 T cell receptor beta chains were all obtained from the same sample, sequenced in a study of T-cell memory formation after mild COVID-19. TCRdb re-called the 5' RACE reads with MiXCR, one entry per CDR3 protein. Of hundreds of thousands of distinct CDR3 sequences listed, under 20% are singletons. Specimen: PBMCs or a T cell subset sorted from them (not recorded which). These receptors were obtained from a man aged 18 to 30 who had mild COVID-19 (a few samples of this study predate the infection). Cell type and time point are not known.

V and J are TRBV12-3 or TRBV12-4 and TRBJ2-7, with D possibly being TRBD1 (6 bases). CDR3 length: 16 residues. Trimming stripped 6 bases from V and 0 bases from J, with 18 bases between. The CDR3 loop is CASSGPLTGGSYEQYF. The CDR3 DNA is TGTGCCAGCAGCGGCCCGTTGACAGGCGGCTCCTACGAGCAGTACTTC.

This clonotype was counted a few times. This chain uses TRBV4-3 with TRBJ1-4; D is possibly TRBD1 (5 bases). CDR1 is LGHNA and CDR2 is YSLEER in the germline V gene. The CDR3 length is 14 residues. The ends were cut back, 4 bases at V and 8 bases at J, with 14 bases in the middle. The CDR3 bases are TGCGCCAGCAGCCTACGGGAGGCAGGGGAAAAACTGTTTTTT. Protein product: CASSLREAGEKLFF.

The V and J genes are TRBV4-1 and TRBJ1-3, with D possibly matching TRBD1 (5 bases). Germline V CDR1 and CDR2: MGHRA, YSYEKL. The V gene lost 5 bases and the J gene lost 0 bases, with 17 bases spanning the gap. There are 17 residues in the CDR3. CDR3 nucleotide sequence: TGCGCCAGCAGCGAGAACAGGAGACCAAGCTCTGGAAACACCATATATTTT. This translates into CASSENRRPSSGNTIYF.

This clonotype was recorded a few times. V and J are TRBV6-5 and TRBJ1-1; possibly TRBD1 for D (6 bases). The CDR3 loop spans 14 amino acids. The V and J ends lost 2 bases and 6 bases respectively, with 13 bases between them. Germline V gives CDR1 MNHEY, CDR2 SVGAGI. The CDR3 loop is CASSYGGAVAEAFF. The CDR3 DNA reads TGTGCCAGCAGTTACGGGGGGGCTGTAGCTGAAGCTTTCTTT.

The J gene is TRBJ2-7, the V gene TRBV25-1; tentatively, D is TRBD1 or TRBD2 (6 bases each). This CDR3 has 14 residues. The germline V gene encodes CDR1 MGHDK and CDR2 SYGVNS. Trimming stripped 6 bases from V and 7 bases from J, with 19 bases between. The CDR3 sequence: CASSERLQGGEQYF. The CDR3 region has the DNA TGTGCCAGCAGCGAAAGACTACAGGGAGGAGAGCAGTACTTC.

V is TRBV6-5 and J is TRBJ2-2; perhaps TRBD1 as D (6 bases). Trimming left V 10 bases short and J 1 base short, with 16 bases between. Germline V gene sequence: CDR1 MNHEY, CDR2 SVGAGI. The CDR3 has 15 residues. In nucleotides, the CDR3 is TGTGCCACCAAGGACAGTTCCTTGAACACCGGGGAGCTGTTTTTT. Protein sequence: CATKDSSLNTGELFF.

The chain has TRBV11-2 and TRBJ1-1; no reliable D call. This CDR3 region has 14 residues. CDR1 is SGHAT, CDR2 FQNNGV, per germline. Trimming cost V 3 bases and J 5 bases, with 13 bases left between them. CDR3 residues: CASSFGDRRTEAFF. The CDR3 DNA sequence: TGTGCCAGCAGCTTTGGTGACCGGAGGACTGAAGCTTTCTTT.

V usage is TRBV6-5 and J usage is TRBJ2-2; 7 bases match TRBD2. After removal of 6 bases from V and 5 bases from J, the junction contained 6 bases not matched to a gene. The CDR3 runs to 14 residues. Looked up from germline, CDR1 is MNHEY and CDR2 is SVGAGI. The CDR3 region has the DNA TGTGCCAGCAGACCGGGGGGTGGTACCGGGGAGCTGTTTTTT. It is translated as CASRPGGGTGELFF.